Presented here are 8 T cell receptor beta chains from one specimen sequenced in a study of cytomegalovirus exposure and HLA in healthy donors. The protocol was immunoSEQ multiplex PCR, while the TCRdb copy is restricted to in-frame clones and leaves out a portion. Of approximately 300,000 clones in the sample, 86% were seen once. Sequencing was performed on PBMCs. The receptors shown here come from a woman aged 18-29 years in good health and CMV-seronegative.

The genes are TRBV9 and TRBJ2-2; TRBD2 matches 8 bases. The CDR3 runs to 16 residues. The V gene's germline CDR1 is SGDLS and CDR2 YYNGEE. Trimming cost V 2 bases and J 2 bases; bases outside gene matches: 5. CDR3: CASSVTSGSNTGELFF. The CDR3 nucleotides are TGTGCCAGCAGCGTTACTAGCGGATCAAACACCGGGGAGCTGTTTTTT.

The chain is built from TRBV7-9 and TRBJ1-1; TRBD1 is a possible D gene (6 bases). This CDR3 region has 14 residues. Looked up from germline, CDR1 is SEHNR and CDR2 is FQNEAQ (reference sequence). Trimming shortened V by 5 bases and J by 0 bases, and 10 bases separated the two germline ends. CDR3 region: CASSPTGLNTEAFF. As DNA, the CDR3 is TGTGCCAGCAGCCCAACAGGGTTGAACACTGAAGCTTTCTTT.

This clone came up once. The chain has TRBV5-1 and TRBJ2-7, with D possibly TRBD2 on 7 matching bases. Germline V gives CDR1 SGHRS, CDR2 YFSETQ. The CDR3 is 12 residues long. V shed 6 bases and J shed 6 bases, with 13 bases lying between them. The chain's CDR3 is CASMGGAPEQYF. CDR3 sequence (DNA): TGCGCCAGCATGGGGGGGGCGCCCGAGCAGTACTTC.

The rearrangement uses TRBV28 and TRBJ2-4, with no clear D. This CDR3 has 12 residues. Trimming pared 3 bases from V and 4 bases from J, leaving 4 bases between. CDR1 and CDR2 (germline): MDHEN, SYDVKM. CDR3 protein: CASSFQKNIQYF. Here the CDR3 DNA reads TGTGCCAGCAGTTTTCAGAAAAACATTCAGTACTTC.

In DNA, the CDR3 is TGTGCAAGTCGGACCTCCGGGGGGCCTAATGAAAAACTGTTTTTT. Its translation is CASRTSGGPNEKLFF. The chain combines TRBV12-2 with TRBJ1-4. TRBV12-2 is designated a pseudogene. This CDR3 is 15 amino acids long.

The genes are TRBV10-3 and TRBJ2-3; D possibly corresponds to TRBD2 (6 bases). Trimming took off 3 bases at V and 6 bases at J, with 19 bases between the two ends. In germline, CDR1 is ENHRY, CDR2 SYGVKD. The CDR3 runs to 16 residues. CDR3: CAISEKAAGPLDTQYF. In nucleotides, the CDR3 is TGTGCCATCAGTGAAAAGGCGGCGGGGCCTTTGGATACGCAGTATTTT.

The V and J genes are TRBV2 and TRBJ2-6; weak D call: TRBD2 (5 bases). The length of the CDR3 is 15 residues. The V gene lost 7 bases and the J gene lost 0 bases, with 10 bases spanning the gap. The V gene's germline CDR1 is SNHLY and CDR2 FYNNEI. The CDR3 coding sequence is TGTGCCAGCACCCCACTAGTCTCTGGGGCCAACGTCCTGACTTTC. Its translation: CASTPLVSGANVLTF.

This rearrangement joins TRBV29-1 to TRBJ2-7; D might be TRBD2 (6 bases). The CDR3 totals 12 residues. Germline V lookup: CDR1 SQVTM, CDR2 ANQGSEA. V lost 2 bases, J lost 2 bases, and 7 bases lay in between. The CDR3 bases are TGCAGCGTTGAAACGGGGGCCTACGAGCAGTACTTC. Its protein is CSVETGAYEQYF.